This T cell receptor (beta chain) was profiled in a study of CXCR3-negative and CXCR3-positive naive CD8 T cells. Judged by frequency, this clonotype is large (0.1 to 1%). Investigators sorted each CD8+ T cell subset in triplicate, taking under 350,000 cells each time. cDNA libraries for TRB were generated by 5' RACE incorporating UMI labels. TCRdb re-called the 5' RACE reads; every CDR3 protein appears as one record, without DNA. The listing records 40,000 to 45,000 distinct CDR3 sequences. This sequence was found in a human donor in good health. Some clones in this sample may be carry-over from other donors' samples. The sequenced sample was memory CD8+ T cells from blood.

The CDR3 is CSVEWGMNTEAFF. This chain joins TRBV29-1 and TRBJ1-1. The CDR3 is 13 residues long. Germline V gene sequence: CDR1 SQVTM, CDR2 ANQGSEA.